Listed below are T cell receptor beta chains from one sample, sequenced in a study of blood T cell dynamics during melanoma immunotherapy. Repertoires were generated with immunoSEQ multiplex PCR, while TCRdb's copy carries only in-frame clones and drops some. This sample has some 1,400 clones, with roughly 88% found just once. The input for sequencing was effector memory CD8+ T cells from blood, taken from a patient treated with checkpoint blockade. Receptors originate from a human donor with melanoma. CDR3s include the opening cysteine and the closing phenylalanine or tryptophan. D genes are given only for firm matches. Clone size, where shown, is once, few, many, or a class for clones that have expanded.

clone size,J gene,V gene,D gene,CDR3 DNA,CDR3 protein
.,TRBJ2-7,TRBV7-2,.,TGTGCCAGCAGCCCAGGACTGCACGAGCAGTACTTC,CASSPGLHEQYF
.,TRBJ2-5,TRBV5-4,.,TGTGCCAGCAGCTTGGACGGCGGGCAGGTAGAGACCCAGTACTTC,CASSLDGGQVETQYF
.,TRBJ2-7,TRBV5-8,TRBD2,TGTGCCAGCAGCTTGGAAGGGACTAGCGGGCCAACCTACGAGCAGTACTTC,CASSLEGTSGPTYEQYF
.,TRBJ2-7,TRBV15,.,TGTGCCACCAGCAGAGAGAGGCGCTACGAGCAGTACTTC,CATSRERRYEQYF
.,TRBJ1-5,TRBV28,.,TGTGCCAGCAGTCCCTCCGGGGCTCTCAATCAGCCCCAGCATTTT,CASSPSGALNQPQHF
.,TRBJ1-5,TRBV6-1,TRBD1,TGTGCCAGCAGTGAGGAGGCGGGACAGGGACAATATTATAGCAATCAGCCCCAGCATTTT,CASSEEAGQGQYYSNQPQHF
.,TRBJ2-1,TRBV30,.,TGTGCCTGGAGTCACGCTGGACAGAGCTCCTACAATGAGCAGTTCTTC,CAWSHAGQSSYNEQFF
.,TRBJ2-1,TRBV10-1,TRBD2,TGCGCCAGCAGTGAGGGGGCGGGAGGGCCTTACAATGAGCAGTTCTTC,CASSEGAGGPYNEQFF
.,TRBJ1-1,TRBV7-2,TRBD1,TGTGCCAGCAGCTCCCTGCAGGGGGGTAGCACTGAAGCTTTCTTT,CASSSLQGGSTEAFF
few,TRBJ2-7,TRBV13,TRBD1,TGTGCCAGCAGATTGGACAGGGGCTACGAGCAGTACTTC,CASRLDRGYEQYF
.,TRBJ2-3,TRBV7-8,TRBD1,TGTGCCAGCAGCTCACCGACAGGGGGCAGCACAGATACGCAGTATTTT,CASSSPTGGSTDTQYF
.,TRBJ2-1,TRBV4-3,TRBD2,TGCGCCAGCAGCCAAGATAGATCGGGAGGGCTGAATGAGCAGTTCTTC,CASSQDRSGGLNEQFF
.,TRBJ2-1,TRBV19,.,TGTGCCAGTAGTTGGACTCCATACAATGAGCAGTTCTTC,CASSWTPYNEQFF
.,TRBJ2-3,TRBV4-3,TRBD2,TGCGCCAGCAGCCCCTCGAGTGCGGGAGGGTACACAGATACGCAGTATTTT,CASSPSSAGGYTDTQYF
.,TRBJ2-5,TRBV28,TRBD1,TGTGCCAGCAGTTCGATCCGGGACAGACAAGAGACCCAGTACTTC,CASSSIRDRQETQYF
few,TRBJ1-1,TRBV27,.,TGTGCCAGCAGTTTATTGGCGGCGGGCACTGAAGCTTTCTTT,CASSLLAAGTEAFF
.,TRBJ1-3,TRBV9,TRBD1,TGTGCCAGCAGCGTCGGACAGGGGACAGGAAACACCATATATTTT,CASSVGQGTGNTIYF
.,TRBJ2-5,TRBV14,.,TGTGCCAGCAGCCCCTATCGCCAAGAGACCCAGTACTTC,CASSPYRQETQYF
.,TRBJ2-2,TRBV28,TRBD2,TGTGCCAGCAGTAGTTACAAGACTAGCGGGAGGAGGGGTAACACCGGGGAGCTGTTTTTT,CASSSYKTSGRRGNTGELFF
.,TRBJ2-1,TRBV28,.,TGTGCCAGCAGTTTGTCACCAGGGTCTTTCTACAATGAGCAGTTCTTC,CASSLSPGSFYNEQFF
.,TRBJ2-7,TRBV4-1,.,TGCGCCAGCAGCAGTGATGGGCCCTACGAGCAGTACTTC,CASSSDGPYEQYF
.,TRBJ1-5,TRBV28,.,TGTGCCAGCAGGTACGCGGGACCTTCGGGGCAGCCCCAGCATTTT,CASRYAGPSGQPQHF
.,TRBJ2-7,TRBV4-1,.,TGCGCCAGCAGCCAGGGTAGGACAAGCTCCTACGAGCAGTACTTC,CASSQGRTSSYEQYF
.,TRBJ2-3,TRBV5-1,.,TGCGCCAGCTCAACCCGCCGGACCCGCGGAGATACGCAGTATTTT,CASSTRRTRGDTQYF